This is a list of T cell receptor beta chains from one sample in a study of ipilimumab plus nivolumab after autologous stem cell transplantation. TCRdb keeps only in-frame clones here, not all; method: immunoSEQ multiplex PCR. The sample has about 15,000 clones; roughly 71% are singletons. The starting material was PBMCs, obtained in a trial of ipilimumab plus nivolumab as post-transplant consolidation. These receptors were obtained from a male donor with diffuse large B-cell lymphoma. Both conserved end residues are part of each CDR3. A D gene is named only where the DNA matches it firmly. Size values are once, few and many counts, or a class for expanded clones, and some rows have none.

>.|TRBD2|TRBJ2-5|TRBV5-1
CASSPGPSGSSSEQYF
TGCGCCAGCAGTCCGGGTCCTAGCGGGAGTTCGAGTGAGCAGTACTTC
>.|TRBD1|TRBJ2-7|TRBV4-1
CASSPPGQYYEQYF
TGCGCCAGCAGCCCACCGGGACAGTACTACGAGCAGTACTTC
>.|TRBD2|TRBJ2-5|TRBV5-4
CASSLSGSQETQYF
TGTGCCAGCAGCTTGAGCGGGAGCCAAGAGACCCAGTACTTC
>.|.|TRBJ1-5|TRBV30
CAWSKPQGYGNQPQHF
TGTGCCTGGAGTAAACCACAGGGCTACGGCAATCAGCCCCAGCATTTT
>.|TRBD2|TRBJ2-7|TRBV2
CASSGLAGGEQYF
TGTGCCAGCAGTGGGCTAGCGGGAGGCGAGCAGTACTTC
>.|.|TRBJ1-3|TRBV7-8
CASSSIGNTIYF
TGTGCCAGCAGCTCAATTGGAAACACCATATATTTT
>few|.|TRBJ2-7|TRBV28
CASSSPPLYEQYF
TGTGCCAGCAGTTCCCCGCCCCTCTACGAGCAGTACTTC
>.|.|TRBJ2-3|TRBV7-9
CASSFKGVADTQYF
TGTGCCAGCAGCTTCAAGGGAGTCGCAGATACGCAGTATTTT
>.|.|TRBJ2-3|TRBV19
CASSPLINGGDRFTDTQYF
TGTGCCAGTAGCCCACTAATTAACGGGGGGGACAGGTTTACAGATACGCAGTATTTT
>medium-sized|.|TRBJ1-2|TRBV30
CAWSVDENYGYTF
TGTGCCTGGAGTGTAGACGAGAACTATGGCTACACCTTC